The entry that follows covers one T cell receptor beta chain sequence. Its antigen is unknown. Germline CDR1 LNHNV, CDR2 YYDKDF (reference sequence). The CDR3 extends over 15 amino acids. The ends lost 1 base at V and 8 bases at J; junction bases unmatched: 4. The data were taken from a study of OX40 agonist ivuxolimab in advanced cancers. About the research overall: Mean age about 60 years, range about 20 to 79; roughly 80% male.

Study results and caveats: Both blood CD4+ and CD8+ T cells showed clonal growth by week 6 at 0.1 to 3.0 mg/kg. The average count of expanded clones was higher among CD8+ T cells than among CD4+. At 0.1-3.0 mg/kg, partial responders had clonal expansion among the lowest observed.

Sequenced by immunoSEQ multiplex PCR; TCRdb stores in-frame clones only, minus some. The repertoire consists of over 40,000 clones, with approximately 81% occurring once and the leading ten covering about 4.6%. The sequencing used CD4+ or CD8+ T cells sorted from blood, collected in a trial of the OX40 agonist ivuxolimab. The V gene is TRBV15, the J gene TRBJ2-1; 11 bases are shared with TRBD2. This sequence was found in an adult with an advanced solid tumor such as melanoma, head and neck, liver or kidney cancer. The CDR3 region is CATSRGGLAVDEQFF. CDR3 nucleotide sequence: TGTGCCACCAGCAGAGGGGGACTAGCGGTCGATGAGCAGTTCTTC.